Below are 15 T cell receptor beta chains sequenced from a single sample in a study of response to subunit inactivated influenza vaccine. TCRdb re-called the RT-PCR reads with MiXCR, one entry per CDR3 protein. In the table there are some 550,000 distinct CDR3 sequences, approximately 20% of which are singletons. These data were also filed under a second study, of T cells expressing NK-cell markers. That work states: UMI-tagged 5'RACE template switching yielded the TCR beta cDNA.

The starting material was CD4+ T cells sorted from PBMCs, obtained about 12 days after vaccination. These receptors were taken from a man in his fifties who received an inactivated influenza vaccine.

The chain has TRBV7-2 and TRBJ1-5, with D hard to call. Looked up from germline, CDR1 is SGHTA and CDR2 is FQGNSA. V dropped 4 bases and J dropped 4 bases, with 14 bases sitting between them. The CDR3 extends over 15 amino acids. CDR3 amino acids: CASSSAALVNQPQHF. The CDR3, as DNA: TGTGCCAGCAGCTCAGCGGCACTGGTGAATCAGCCCCAGCATTTT.

V gene TRBV28 combines with J gene TRBJ2-1; D gene ambiguous. Trimming shortened V by 3 bases and J by 7 bases, and 4 bases separated the two germline ends. The CDR3 consists of 11 residues. CDR1 MDHEN and CDR2 SYDVKM come from the germline V gene. DNA for the CDR3: TGTGCCAGCAGTTTTATAAATGAGCAGTTCTTC. This encodes CASSFINEQFF.

The chain links TRBV5-1 to TRBJ2-3; D gene uncertain. Germline V gene sequence: CDR1 SGHRS, CDR2 YFSETQ. This CDR3 has 15 amino acids. V was cut by 0 bases and J by 2 bases, with 10 bases left in between. CDR3 sequence: CASSLAFGFTDTQYF. The CDR3 coding sequence is TGCGCCAGCAGCTTGGCGTTCGGCTTCACAGATACGCAGTATTTT.

There are a few counts of this clonotype. This chain joins TRBV6-1 and TRBJ1-5; the D gene is possibly TRBD1 (5 bases). The ends were cut back, 7 bases at V and 0 bases at J, with 19 bases in the middle. The CDR3 sequence is 17 residues long. Looked up from germline, CDR1 is MNHNS and CDR2 is SASEGT. The DNA of the CDR3 is TGTGCCAGCACCTTCGCGGCCAGGGAGTATAGCAATCAGCCCCAGCATTTT. It yields the protein CASTFAAREYSNQPQHF.

This clonotype was seen more than once but under ten times. The V and J genes are TRBV7-2 and TRBJ2-6; a weak D match, TRBD2 (5 bases). V gave up 2 bases and J gave up 0 bases, with 11 bases separating them. The V gene's germline CDR1 is SGHTA and CDR2 FQGNSA. This CDR3 region has 17 residues. The CDR3 DNA reads as TGTGCCAGCAGCTTATATGGACGGGGCTCTGGGGCCAACGTCCTGACTTTC. Translating it yields CASSLYGRGSGANVLTF.

This CDR3 is CASNLLAEYNEQFF. The CDR3 bases are TGTGCCAGTAACTTACTAGCGGAGTACAATGAGCAGTTCTTC. The gene calls are TRBV2 and TRBJ2-1; the match to TRBD2 covers 8 bases. CDR3 length: 14 amino acids. Germline CDR1 reads SNHLY; CDR2 reads FYNNEI. V shed 9 bases and J 4 bases; nucleotides not matched to a gene: 8.

This rearrangement joins TRBV7-2 to TRBJ2-2, with TRBD2 matching over 8 bases. The CDR3 is 16 residues long. Looked up from germline, CDR1 is SGHTA and CDR2 is FQGNSA. V was clipped by 2 bases and J by 8 bases; unmatched bases: 10. The CDR3: CASSLTPGGPAGELFF. The DNA of the CDR3 is TGTGCCAGCAGCTTAACTCCGGGGGGGCCGGCAGGGGAGCTGTTTTTT.

This clonotype was detected only a few times. This rearrangement joins TRBV9 to TRBJ2-2; no definite D call. V was shortened by 0 bases and J by 6 bases, with 15 bases between the two germline ends. CDR1 and CDR2 (germline): SGDLS, YYNGEE. The CDR3 is 16 amino acids. The chain's CDR3 is CASSVAARSDAGELFF. The CDR3 region has the DNA TGTGCCAGCAGCGTAGCCGCAAGGTCGGATGCCGGGGAGCTGTTTTTT. The whole variable domain, remainder taken from reference TRBV9 and TRBJ2-2, is DSGVTQTPKHLITATGQRVTLRCSPRSGDLSVYWYQQSLDQGLQFLIQYYNGEERAKGNILERFSAQQFPDLHSELNLSSLELGDSALYFCASSVAARSDAGELFFGEGSRLTVL.

This clonotype was seen a few times. The rearrangement links TRBV11-1 to TRBJ1-1; D is uncertain. Germline assignment: CDR1 SGHAT and CDR2 FQDESV (reference sequence). V lost 6 bases, J lost 1 base, and 6 bases lay in between. The CDR3 covers 12 residues. The CDR3 reads CASSDTNTEAFF. The CDR3 DNA sequence: TGTGCCAGCAGTGACACGAACACTGAAGCTTTCTTT.

This clonotype was detected only a few times. The chain couples TRBV20-1 to TRBJ1-1; D uncertain. Germline V gene sequence: CDR1 DFQATT, CDR2 SNEGSKA (reference sequence). CDR3 length: 12 residues. Trimming removed 6 bases from V and 2 bases from J, with 10 bases in between. The chain's CDR3 is CSATRGNTEAFF. In nucleotides, the CDR3 is TGCAGTGCCACACGGGGAAACACTGAAGCTTTCTTT.

This clonotype turned up a few times. The chain has TRBV30 and TRBJ2-3; the D is unclear. Trimming stripped 2 bases from V and 0 bases from J, with 15 bases between. CDR1 is GTSNPN and CDR2 is SVGIG in the germline V gene (reference sequence). This CDR3 is built from 16 residues. In DNA, the CDR3 is TGTGCCTGGAGTCCCTTACAGACGACTAGCACAGATACGCAGTATTTT. Its protein is CAWSPLQTTSTDTQYF.

The sample holds a few counts of this clonotype. The chain employs TRBV25-1 and TRBJ2-7; maybe TRBD1 (6 bases). Trimming stripped 1 base from V and 9 bases from J, with 10 bases between. The CDR3 extends over 12 amino acids. Germline V gene lookup returns CDR1 MGHDK and CDR2 SYGVNS. The DNA of the CDR3 is TGTGCCAGCAGTGAATTGGGCAGGGGGCAGTACTTC. It encodes CASSELGRGQYF.

The V call is TRBV7-9, the J call TRBJ2-7, with 7 bases fitting TRBD1. This CDR3 is built from 14 residues. Germline CDR1 is SEHNR and CDR2 is FQNEAQ (reference sequence). With V trimmed by 1 base and J by 6 bases, 6 bases remained unmatched. CDR3 sequence (DNA): TGTGCCAGCAGCTTAGATCACAGGGGTCTCGAGCAGTACTTC. Amino acids: CASSLDHRGLEQYF.

The chain carries TRBV12-3 or TRBV12-4 and TRBJ2-2, with D maybe TRBD1 (6 bases). The CDR3 sequence is 14 residues long. The V end lost 3 bases, the J end lost 3 bases, and 8 bases lay between the germline ends. The CDR3 loop reads CASSFRTDTGELFF. The CDR3 nucleotides are TGTGCCAGCAGTTTTCGGACAGACACCGGGGAGCTGTTTTTT.

This chain uses TRBV6-1 with TRBJ2-3, with D unresolved. This CDR3 comprises 14 residues. The germline V and J ends were trimmed by 7 bases and 0 bases, with 11 bases remaining between them. Germline V gene data show CDR1 as MNHNS and CDR2 as SASEGT. The CDR3 sequence: CASTRDTSTDTQYF. The CDR3, as DNA: TGTGCCAGCACTAGGGATACTAGCACAGATACGCAGTATTTT.